The 7 T cell receptor beta chains in this list originate from one sample, sequenced in a study of molecular identifiers for immune sequencing clone quantification. In TCRdb, the PCR reads were re-called with MiXCR into one record per CDR3 protein. The table has approximately 500,000 distinct CDR3 sequences, roughly 26% seen once. The sequenced sample consisted of naive CD8+ T cells from blood, with Jurkat cell RNA spiked in. As to subset: FACS-sorted CD8+CD4-CCR7+CD45RA+ naive T cells. These receptors originate from a human donor in good health. Some libraries in this study had Jurkat cell RNA spiked in.

The chain links TRBV20-1 to TRBJ1-1, with D maybe TRBD1 (6 bases). CDR3 length equals 12 residues. Germline V gene data show CDR1 as DFQATT and CDR2 as SNEGSKA (reference sequence). V shed 3 bases and J shed 6 bases, with 11 bases lying between them. The CDR3 loop reads CSASLGAPEAFF. Written as DNA, the CDR3 is TGCAGTGCTAGTTTGGGGGCCCCTGAAGCTTTCTTT.

The table lists this clonotype with a few counts. This rearrangement joins TRBV2 to TRBJ2-7; a possible D gene is TRBD1 (6 bases). The CDR3 runs to 14 residues. V lost 8 bases, J lost 1 base, and 15 bases lay in between. Germline V lookup: CDR1 SNHLY, CDR2 FYNNEI. The CDR3 DNA sequence: TGTGCCAGCGAGGACAGTGGGTCGTCCTACGAGCAGTACTTC. It encodes CASEDSGSSYEQYF.

About this clonotype itself: A much larger clone is a single base away; this may be a read error. The J gene is TRBJ2-5, the V gene TRBV28, with a possible D match to TRBD1 (5 bases). The CDR3 extends over 16 amino acids. Germline CDR1 and CDR2: MDHEN and SYDVKM. The CDR3, as DNA: TGTGCCGGCAGTCCCTTTCCAGGGTCTCTCCAAGAGACCCAGTACTTC. The encoded protein is CAGSPFPGSLQETQYF.

The chain combines TRBV7-9 with TRBJ2-3; 10 nucleotides match TRBD2. V lost 5 bases to trimming and J lost 4 bases; unmatched junction nucleotides: 9. The CDR3 totals 16 residues. Germline V gene lookup returns CDR1 SEHNR and CDR2 FQNEAQ (reference sequence). The CDR3 loop reads CASSPQGSGGADTQYF. The CDR3 region has the DNA TGTGCCAGCAGCCCCCAGGGAAGCGGGGGGGCAGATACGCAGTATTTT.

The sample holds many counts of this clonotype. This sequence joins TRBV28 and TRBJ2-4, with a possible D match to TRBD1 (5 bases). In germline, CDR1 is MDHEN, CDR2 SYDVKM. CDR3 length: 15 amino acids. V lost 2 bases and J 4 bases, leaving 12 bases between the germline ends. The CDR3 sequence: CASSLRGPLKNIQYF. CDR3 in DNA: TGTGCCAGCAGTTTAAGGGGTCCCCTGAAAAACATTCAGTACTTC.

This clonotype was observed a few times. V and J are TRBV7-6 and TRBJ2-2, with D tentatively TRBD2 (6 bases). Germline V lookup: CDR1 SGHVS, CDR2 FNYEAQ. Trimming removed 4 bases from V and 7 bases from J, with 10 bases in between. CDR3 length equals 13 residues. The CDR3 spells CASSSSGHGELFF. The CDR3, as DNA: TGTGCCAGCAGCTCAAGCGGGCACGGGGAGCTGTTTTTT.

This clonotype was found a few times. V and J are TRBV19 and TRBJ2-7; 10 bases map to TRBD1. The germline V gene has CDR1 LNHDA and CDR2 SQIVND (reference sequence). Trimming took 5 bases from V and 2 from J; bases not matched to a gene: 6. This CDR3 contains 15 residues. The DNA for the CDR3 is TGTGCCAGTAGTCTAGGGACAGGGGTAGCCTACGAGCAGTACTTC. Amino acid sequence: CASSLGTGVAYEQYF.